The 9 T cell receptor beta chains reported below all come from one sample, sequenced in a study of T cells in localized non-small cell lung cancer. Sequenced by immunoSEQ multiplex PCR; TCRdb stores in-frame clones only, minus some. The sample yields 2,500 to 4,000 clones, 29% seen once. The sample in question was lung tumor tissue, obtained before any cancer treatment. These receptors all stem from a man aged 35 to 69 with stage I lung adenocarcinoma.

The chain recombines TRBV30 with TRBJ2-7; D not certain. The CDR3 has 15 amino acids. The V gene's germline CDR1 is GTSNPN and CDR2 SVGIG (reference sequence). Trimming removed 0 bases from V and 3 bases from J, with 15 bases in between. DNA for the CDR3: TGTGCCTGGAGTGTACCCGGATCACTCCGCTACGAGCAGTACTTC. This translates into CAWSVPGSLRYEQYF.

This clone qualifies as medium-sized. The chain is built from TRBV9 and TRBJ2-5; 10 bases map to TRBD2. From germline, CDR1 is SGDLS and CDR2 YYNGEE. The CDR3 runs to 17 residues. After removal of 3 bases from V and 4 bases from J, the junction contained 12 bases not matched to a gene. The CDR3 is CASSEGDSGGIGETQYF. The CDR3 DNA sequence: TGTGCCAGCAGCGAGGGCGATAGCGGGGGGATAGGAGAGACCCAGTACTTC.

This clone was counted between two and nine times. The gene calls are TRBV11-3 and TRBJ1-6; 7 bases map to TRBD1. This CDR3 comprises 15 residues. V shed 1 base and J 8 bases; nucleotides not matched to a gene: 5. The germline CDR1 and CDR2 sequences are SGHNT and YENEEA. The CDR3: CASSLGPGGDSPLHF. The CDR3 DNA follows: TGTGCCAGCAGCTTAGGACCAGGGGGTGATTCACCCCTCCACTTT.

The chain links TRBV13 to TRBJ1-1; 7 nucleotides align to TRBD1. V shed 1 base, J shed 1 base, and the junction held 3 bases outside the gene matches. The length of the CDR3 is 15 residues. The V gene's germline CDR1 is PRHDT and CDR2 FYEKMQ (reference sequence). CDR3 residues: CASSLEDRENTEAFF. The DNA for the CDR3 is TGTGCCAGCAGCTTAGAAGACAGGGAGAACACTGAAGCTTTCTTT. The variable domain in full, with the rest retrieved from reference TRBV13 and TRBJ1-1, is AAGVIQSPRHLIKEKRETATLKCYPIPRHDTVYWYQQGPGQDPQFLISFYEKMQSDKGSIPDRFSAQQFSDYHSELNMSSLELGDSALYFCASSLEDRENTEAFFGQGTRLTVV.

This clone has more than one count but fewer than ten. The rearrangement links TRBV9 to TRBJ2-3; 7 bases are a match to TRBD2. Germline V gene lookup returns CDR1 SGDLS and CDR2 YYNGEE. The CDR3 consists of 15 residues. V was pared by 2 bases and J by 6 bases, with 9 bases of the junction left unmatched. CDR3 sequence reads: CASSVNRDYWDTQYF. The CDR3 DNA reads as TGTGCCAGCAGCGTGAACCGGGACTATTGGGATACGCAGTATTTT.

The chain is built from TRBV29-1 and TRBJ1-1, with TRBD1 as a possible D gene (6 bases). Per the germline V gene, CDR1 is SQVTM and CDR2 is ANQGSEA. Trimming shortened V by 6 bases and J by 5 bases, and 16 bases separated the two germline ends. CDR3 size: 13 residues. CDR3 coding DNA: TGCAGCGTAAAAACAGGGTTATGGACTGAAGCTTTCTTT. It encodes CSVKTGLWTEAFF.

The chain couples TRBV18 to TRBJ1-1; 8 nucleotides match TRBD1. The J segment lost 4 bases and the V segment lost 3 bases, leaving 4 bases of the junction unmatched. In germline, CDR1 is KGHSH, CDR2 LQKENI. The CDR3 sequence is 14 residues long. The DNA of the CDR3 is TGTGCCAGCTCACCCAATGACAGGGGCACTGAAGCTTTCTTT. This translates into CASSPNDRGTEAFF.

The chain joins TRBV11-3 to TRBJ2-7; the D gene is possibly TRBD2 (6 bases). Germline V gene data show CDR1 as SGHNT and CDR2 as YENEEA. This CDR3 is 15 amino acids long. Trimming took off 7 bases at V and 2 bases at J, with 18 bases between the two ends. The CDR3 sequence is CASTIGARGTYEQYF. The CDR3 DNA sequence: TGTGCCAGCACGATCGGGGCACGGGGGACCTACGAGCAGTACTTC.

V and J are TRBV9 and TRBJ2-2; no definite D call. With 0 bases removed from V and 1 base from J, the gap between germline ends came to 4 bases. The CDR3 length is 14 residues. The germline CDR1 and CDR2 sequences are SGDLS and YYNGEE. Written as DNA, the CDR3 is TGTGCCAGCAGCGTAGCGGTGAACACCGGGGAGCTGTTTTTT. Amino acids: CASSVAVNTGELFF.